The 32 T cell receptor beta chains reported below all come from one sample, sequenced in a study of blood T cell repertoires in COVID-19. The table came from immunoSEQ multiplex PCR; TCRdb's copy has only in-frame clones and leaves some out. The sample gives a few hundred thousand clones, around 91% of which show up once; roughly 1% is in the top ten. Sequenced material: peripheral blood. The receptors originated from a woman between 35 and 50 years old with COVID-19, enrolled during active disease.

The J gene is TRBJ2-1, the V gene TRBV13, with 9 nucleotides matching TRBD2. With 4 bases clipped from V and 0 bases from J, the junction kept 10 bases outside the gene matches. CDR1 is PRHDT, CDR2 FYEKMQ, per germline (reference sequence). The CDR3 has 18 residues. The DNA for the CDR3 is TGTGCCAGCAGCTCCTTGAAGCGGGAGGTTAGCTCCTACAATGAGCAGTTCTTC. Translating gives CASSSLKREVSSYNEQFF.

The gene calls are TRBV18 and TRBJ2-1, with 8 bases matching TRBD1. V was pared by 3 bases and J by 7 bases, with 11 bases of the junction left unmatched. The germline CDR1 and CDR2 sequences are KGHSH and LQKENI. The CDR3 has 16 amino acids. The CDR3 nucleotides are TGTGCCAGCTCACCGAACACAGGGGGATTTAAAAATGAGCAGTTCTTC. This sequence encodes CASSPNTGGFKNEQFF.

The chain carries TRBV28 and TRBJ1-6; the match to TRBD1 covers 7 bases. The junction had 14 bases not matched to a gene; V was cut back by 7 bases and J by 8 bases. Looked up from germline, CDR1 is MDHEN and CDR2 is SYDVKM. CDR3 length equals 16 residues. The CDR3 nucleotides are TGTGCCAGCACTCCCCCCCGTGGGACAGTTTATTCACCCCTCCACTTT. Translation: CASTPPRGTVYSPLHF.

The chain is built from TRBV7-2 and TRBJ1-2; D is undetermined. This CDR3 is built from 14 residues. V shed 1 base and J shed 0 bases, with 6 bases lying between them. Looked up from germline, CDR1 is SGHTA and CDR2 is FQGNSA. CDR3 in DNA: TGTGCCAGCAGCTTAGGGCGGGCTAACTATGGCTACACCTTC. This gives the protein CASSLGRANYGYTF.

This clone showed up just a few times. The V gene is TRBV28, the J gene TRBJ1-1; TRBD1 matches 7 bases. Germline lookup yields CDR1 MDHEN and CDR2 SYDVKM. V was clipped by 2 bases and J by 9 bases; unmatched bases: 6. The CDR3 runs to 13 residues. CDR3 nucleotides: TGTGCCAGCAGTTTACCATCGGACAGGAAAGCTTTCTTT. Protein sequence: CASSLPSDRKAFF.

The gene calls are TRBV5-5 and TRBJ2-7; D possibly corresponds to TRBD2 (5 bases). V dropped 6 bases and J dropped 0 bases, with 16 bases sitting between them. CDR1 SGHKS and CDR2 YYEKEE come from the germline V gene (reference sequence). This CDR3 comprises 15 residues. This chain's CDR3 is CASTLFRGSSYEQYF. CDR3 sequence (DNA): TGTGCCAGCACCCTATTCCGGGGAAGCTCCTACGAGCAGTACTTC. The full variable domain, its missing parts supplied by reference TRBV5-5 and TRBJ2-7, is DAGVTQSPTHLIKTRGQQVTLRCSPISGHKSVSWYQQVLGQGPQFIFQYYEKEERGRGNFPDRFSARQFPNYSSELNVNALLLGDSALYLCASTLFRGSSYEQYFGPGTRLTVT.

This clone was seen once. V is TRBV4-3 and J is TRBJ1-3; maybe TRBD1 (6 bases). In germline, CDR1 is LGHNA, CDR2 YSLEER. This CDR3 comprises 17 residues. V lost 4 bases to trimming and J lost 0 bases, with 16 bases between them. The CDR3 region has the DNA TGCGCCAGCAGCCCTATATCACAGGGCGTCTCTGGAAACACCATATATTTT. Its protein product is CASSPISQGVSGNTIYF.

This chain connects TRBV20-1 to TRBJ2-1, with 7 bases that match TRBD1. The junction had 4 bases not matched to a gene; V was cut back by 4 bases and J by 10 bases. This CDR3 contains 11 residues. Germline-derived CDR1 and CDR2 are DFQATT and SNEGSKA (reference sequence). CDR3 nucleotide sequence: TGCAGTGCTACAGGGGGTAGGGAGCAGTTCTTC. Translated: CSATGGREQFF.

The rearrangement uses TRBV9 and TRBJ1-1, with D possibly TRBD1 on 5 matching bases. V lost 1 base to trimming and J lost 4 bases, with 11 bases between them. Per germline, CDR1 SGDLS and CDR2 YYNGEE. The CDR3 length is 14 residues. The CDR3 DNA reads TGTGCCAGCAGCGTACAGGGCTCGGGCACTGAAGCTTTCTTT. Translation: CASSVQGSGTEAFF.

This chain links TRBV6-5 with TRBJ2-5, with unresolved D. The CDR3 sequence is 12 residues long. The germline V and J ends were trimmed by 3 bases and 10 bases, with 12 bases remaining between them. From germline, CDR1 is MNHEY and CDR2 SVGAGI. The DNA for the CDR3 is TGTGCCAGCAGTTATTCCCCTCCGGGCCAGTACTTC. Residues: CASSYSPPGQYF.

V usage is TRBV7-2 and J usage is TRBJ1-1; the match to TRBD1 covers 8 bases. The CDR3 totals 14 residues. CDR1 and CDR2 (germline): SGHTA, FQGNSA. V shed 3 bases and J 4 bases; nucleotides not matched to a gene: 4. For the CDR3, the DNA is TGTGCCAGCAGCTTGGACAGGGTGGCCACTGAAGCTTTCTTT. This codes for CASSLDRVATEAFF.

J is TRBJ1-4 and V is TRBV7-8, with TRBD1 as a possible D gene (5 bases). V lost 3 bases to trimming and J lost 6 bases, with 11 bases between them. CDR1 and CDR2 from the germline V gene are SGHVS and FQNEAQ. This CDR3 is built from 14 residues. The CDR3, as DNA: TGTGCCAGCAGCTTTGGGGCGTTGGATGAAAAACTGTTTTTT. This sequence encodes CASSFGALDEKLFF. Filled out from reference TRBV7-8 and TRBJ1-4, the complete variable domain reads GAGVSQSPRYKVAKRGQDVALRCDPISGHVSLFWYQQALGQGPEFLTYFQNEAQLDKSGLPSDRFFAERPEGSVSTLKIQRTQQEDSAVYLCASSFGALDEKLFFGSGTQLSVL.

Only one count was recorded for this clone. The rearrangement links TRBV2 to TRBJ1-1, with D perhaps matching TRBD1 (6 bases). V gave up 7 bases and J gave up 0 bases, with 12 bases separating them. The CDR3 covers 14 residues. Germline loops: CDR1 SNHLY, CDR2 FYNNEI. The CDR3 loop is CASNPGAVNTEAFF. As DNA, the CDR3 is TGTGCCAGCAATCCAGGGGCCGTGAACACTGAAGCTTTCTTT.

The chain combines TRBV4-1 with TRBJ1-1; no firm D call. The CDR3 covers 15 residues. V dropped 0 bases and J dropped 1 base, with 9 bases sitting between them. The germline CDR1 and CDR2 sequences are MGHRA and YSYEKL. The CDR3 DNA sequence: TGCGCCAGCAGCCAAGATAAGGCGGCGAACACTGAAGCTTTCTTT. Amino acids: CASSQDKAANTEAFF.

The chain uses TRBV6-4 and TRBJ1-2; 9 positions match TRBD1. The CDR3 contains 14 residues. CDR1 is MRHNA, CDR2 SNTAGT, per germline. Trimming at V came to 3 bases and at J to 2 bases, leaving 1 base not matched to a gene. The CDR3 DNA follows: TGTGCCAGCAGTGAAACAGGGGGCAACTATGGCTACACCTTC. Residues: CASSETGGNYGYTF.

The chain has TRBV19 and TRBJ1-2; no clear D gene. Germline loops: CDR1 LNHDA, CDR2 SQIVND (reference sequence). Trimming cost V 3 bases and J 4 bases, with 6 bases left between them. This CDR3 region has 12 residues. CDR3 DNA: TGTGCCAGTAGTATCACAGCCTATGGCTACACCTTC. This encodes CASSITAYGYTF.

This chain uses TRBV25-1 with TRBJ1-3; 9 bases are shared with TRBD1. This CDR3 spans 16 amino acids. Germline loops: CDR1 MGHDK, CDR2 SYGVNS. With V trimmed by 1 base and J by 1 base, 2 bases remained unmatched. The chain's CDR3 is CASSEFGTGSGNTIYF. CDR3 coding DNA: TGTGCCAGCAGTGAATTCGGGACAGGGTCTGGAAACACCATATATTTT.

The CDR3 loop reads CASSVSQGSQPQHF. CDR3 DNA sequence: TGTGCCAGCAGCGTATCACAGGGATCTCAGCCCCAGCATTTT. The genes are TRBV9 and TRBJ1-5, with D possibly being TRBD1 (6 bases). The V end lost 1 base, the J end lost 6 bases, and 11 bases lay between the germline ends. CDR1 SGDLS and CDR2 YYNGEE come from the germline V gene. CDR3 length: 14 amino acids.

This clone was detected only once. V and J are TRBV18 and TRBJ1-4; 7 bases fit TRBD1. This CDR3 spans 14 amino acids. The junction had 2 bases not matched to a gene; V was cut back by 2 bases and J by 5 bases. CDR1 and CDR2 from the germline V gene are KGHSH and LQKENI. This chain's CDR3 is CASSPGTENEKLFF. Here the CDR3 DNA reads TGTGCCAGCTCACCAGGGACAGAGAATGAAAAACTGTTTTTT.

The chain uses TRBV2 and TRBJ1-2; D gene ambiguous. The CDR3 extends over 11 amino acids. Deletions cut 3 bases from V and 6 bases from J, with 5 bases between. Germline-derived CDR1 and CDR2 are SNHLY and FYNNEI. CDR3 protein: CASSERNGYTF. In DNA, the CDR3 is TGTGCCAGCAGTGAGAGGAATGGCTACACCTTC.

This clone was detected a few times. The chain combines TRBV5-1 with TRBJ2-7; 8 nucleotides agree with TRBD2. Germline V gene data show CDR1 as SGHRS and CDR2 as YFSETQ. V was pared by 2 bases and J by 4 bases, with 17 bases of the junction left unmatched. CDR3 size: 18 residues. The CDR3 loop reads CASSLSDTSGPSRYEQYF. DNA of the CDR3: TGCGCCAGCAGCTTAAGCGACACTAGCGGTCCCAGTAGGTACGAGCAGTACTTC.

The rearrangement joins TRBV9 to TRBJ1-2, with 8 bases fitting TRBD1. V lost 5 bases, J lost 1 base, and 4 bases stayed unmatched. The CDR3 covers 14 residues. Germline CDR1 is SGDLS and CDR2 is YYNGEE. CDR3 loop: CASSATGDNYGYTF. CDR3 sequence (DNA): TGTGCCAGCAGTGCGACAGGGGATAACTATGGCTACACCTTC.

J is TRBJ2-1 and V is TRBV11-2; D perhaps matches TRBD2 (7 bases). V was trimmed by 4 bases and J by 0 bases, leaving 13 bases between them. The CDR3 has 16 residues. Germline loops: CDR1 SGHAT, CDR2 FQNNGV. The CDR3 region has the DNA TGTGCCAGCAGCTCGCTCGGGGGGCCCTCCTACAATGAGCAGTTCTTC. Translating it yields CASSSLGGPSYNEQFF.

CDR3 nucleotide sequence: TGTGCCAGCAGCTTGGCCGCTAGCCGAGCGGATACGCAGTATTTT. Translating gives CASSLAASRADTQYF. The V and J genes are TRBV5-5 and TRBJ2-3, with D maybe TRBD2 (5 bases). The V and J ends lost 0 bases and 6 bases respectively, with 14 bases between them. The CDR3 is 15 residues long. The germline gives CDR1 SGHKS, CDR2 YYEKEE (reference sequence).

The J gene is TRBJ2-2, the V gene TRBV7-3; unclear D gene. The CDR3 runs 13 residues. The germline CDR1 and CDR2 sequences are SGHTA and FQGTGA. V shed 4 bases and J shed 2 bases, with 5 bases lying between them. The CDR3: CASSSLNTGELFF. The CDR3 coding sequence is TGTGCCAGCAGCTCCCTTAACACCGGGGAGCTGTTTTTT.

The chain has TRBV5-4 and TRBJ2-5; perhaps TRBD1 as D (5 bases). This CDR3 has 14 amino acids. The germline V gene encodes CDR1 SGHNT and CDR2 YYREEE (reference sequence). V was trimmed by 0 bases and J by 7 bases, leaving 13 bases between them. The CDR3 sequence is CASSLDPGPGTQYF. CDR3 nucleotide sequence: TGTGCCAGCAGCTTGGACCCAGGGCCTGGGACCCAGTACTTC.

V is TRBV11-2 and J is TRBJ2-5; maybe TRBD2 (5 bases). The CDR3 is 14 amino acids. CDR1 and CDR2 from the germline V gene are SGHAT and FQNNGV. V was pared by 5 bases and J by 5 bases, with 15 bases between. CDR3 nucleotide sequence: TGTGCCAGCAGCCCCCAGGTTCGAGGGGAGACCCAGTACTTC. Protein sequence: CASSPQVRGETQYF.

The rearrangement joins TRBV2 to TRBJ2-2, with TRBD2 matching 13 bases. CDR1 SNHLY and CDR2 FYNNEI come from the germline V gene. With V trimmed by 4 bases and J by 5 bases, 10 bases remained unmatched. The length of the CDR3 is 18 residues. The CDR3 nucleotides read TGTGCCAGCAGTGTTCGAGGACTAGCGGGAGAGGGGACCGGGGAGCTGTTTTTT. It yields the protein CASSVRGLAGEGTGELFF.

V and J are TRBV4-3 and TRBJ2-1, with D tentatively TRBD1 (5 bases). The CDR3 consists of 15 residues. The germline V gene encodes CDR1 LGHNA and CDR2 YSLEER. V lost 1 base to trimming and J lost 4 bases, with 11 bases between them. This chain's CDR3 is CASSQGQTSYNEQFF. DNA of the CDR3: TGCGCCAGCAGCCAAGGACAGACCTCTTACAATGAGCAGTTCTTC.

The V call is TRBV19, the J call TRBJ1-4, with unresolved D. In germline, CDR1 is LNHDA, CDR2 SQIVND (reference sequence). Trimming took off 6 bases at V and 8 bases at J, with 10 bases between the two ends. The CDR3 covers 12 residues. The CDR3 bases are TGTGCCAGTAGATACCGCGCGGAAAAACTGTTTTTT. Encoded protein: CASRYRAEKLFF.

This rearrangement joins TRBV29-1 to TRBJ2-1, with a tentative D call TRBD1 (6 bases). The CDR3 contains 14 residues. The germline V gene has CDR1 SQVTM and CDR2 ANQGSEA. V was trimmed by 4 bases and J by 4 bases, leaving 14 bases between them. The CDR3 spells CSVVSGRGYNEQFF. The CDR3 bases are TGCAGCGTTGTATCGGGCAGGGGATACAATGAGCAGTTCTTC.

This clone was observed a few times. The V gene is TRBV7-2, the J gene TRBJ1-2; the match to TRBD1 covers 9 bases. Germline CDR1 is SGHTA and CDR2 is FQGNSA. The CDR3 has 16 amino acids. Unmatched junction bases numbered 14, after V lost 3 bases and J lost 9 bases. The CDR3 protein is CASSFSQGARTSSYTF. The CDR3 DNA is TGTGCCAGCAGCTTCTCACAGGGGGCCAGGACGTCGAGCTACACCTTC.